What follows are 9 T cell receptor beta chains derived from one specimen sequenced in a study of blood T cell repertoires in COVID-19. Data came from immunoSEQ multiplex PCR; TCRdb stores just in-frame clones and leaves some out. Of approximately 300,000 clones listed, 80% to 90% are singletons. Material: PBMCs or T cells enriched from blood (not recorded which). Every receptor here comes from a man aged 30 to 39 who had recovered from COVID-19.

The chain carries TRBV5-1 and TRBJ1-2; D is possibly TRBD1 (6 bases). This CDR3 has 14 residues. Germline lookup yields CDR1 SGHRS and CDR2 YFSETQ. V was shortened by 3 bases and J by 6 bases, with 15 bases between the two germline ends. CDR3 sequence: CASSYNRDTDGYTF. In DNA form, the CDR3 reads TGCGCCAGCAGCTACAACCGGGACACTGATGGCTACACCTTC.

This clone was recorded many times. The gene calls are TRBV7-2 and TRBJ2-2; 11 bases are shared with TRBD2. Germline V gives CDR1 SGHTA, CDR2 FQGNSA. Trimming at V came to 6 bases and at J to 6 bases, leaving 9 bases not matched to a gene. The CDR3 consists of 16 residues. The CDR3 nucleotides read TGTGCCAGCAGTACAGGACTAGCGGGTGGGGCCGGGGAGCTGTTTTTT. Protein product: CASSTGLAGGAGELFF.

About this clone: Other DNA sequences from this sample encode an identical CDR3 as well. The chain uses TRBV2 and TRBJ2-3; TRBD1 agrees at 11 bases. V lost 4 bases to trimming and J lost 4 bases; unmatched junction nucleotides: 1. The CDR3 has 14 residues. CDR1 and CDR2 from the germline V gene are SNHLY and FYNNEI. CDR3 amino acids: CASSGTGGADTQYF. The CDR3 DNA is TGTGCCAGCAGTGGGACAGGGGGCGCAGATACGCAGTATTTT.

The CDR3 nucleotides are TGCAGCGTTGAAGGGACAGGGACTGGAAACACCATATATTTT. It specifies CSVEGTGTGNTIYF. V and J are TRBV29-1 and TRBJ1-3, with 8 bases matching TRBD1. This CDR3 is built from 14 residues. The ends lost 1 base at V and 2 bases at J; junction bases unmatched: 1. Per germline, CDR1 SQVTM and CDR2 ANQGSEA.

The chain links TRBV13 to TRBJ1-1; D is unresolved. Trimming left V 2 bases short and J 11 bases short, with 15 bases between. Per germline, CDR1 PRHDT and CDR2 FYEKMQ (reference sequence). The CDR3 runs to 13 residues. CDR3 nucleotides: TGTGCCAGCAGCTTAATGAGCGTACCGATGGCTTTCTTT. It yields the protein CASSLMSVPMAFF.

This chain uses TRBV18 with TRBJ2-2, with 7 positions matching TRBD1. Per germline, CDR1 KGHSH and CDR2 LQKENI. Unmatched junction bases numbered 7, after V lost 8 bases and J lost 4 bases. This CDR3 is built from 14 residues. The CDR3, as DNA: TGTGCCAGCGTCGACAGGGTCGGCACCGGGGAGCTGTTTTTT. Its protein product is CASVDRVGTGELFF. Combining the CDR3 with reference TRBV18 and TRBJ2-2 gives the whole variable domain NAGVMQNPRHLVRRRGQEARLRCSPMKGHSHVYWYRQLPEEGLKFMVYLQKENIIDESGMPKERFSAEFPKEGPSILRIQQVVRGDSAAYFCASVDRVGTGELFFGEGSRLTVL.

The chain carries TRBV20-1 and TRBJ1-2; no clear D. The CDR3 runs 10 residues. Germline V CDR1 and CDR2: DFQATT, SNEGSKA (reference sequence). The V gene lost 5 bases and the J gene lost 6 bases, with 7 bases spanning the gap. CDR3 nucleotides: TGCAGTGCTCTCACTAATGGCTACACCTTC. This translates into CSALTNGYTF.

This sequence joins TRBV6-5 and TRBJ1-4; D unclear. This CDR3 has 15 residues. The germline V gene encodes CDR1 MNHEY and CDR2 SVGAGI. V lost 6 bases and J 4 bases, leaving 15 bases between the germline ends. The CDR3 DNA reads as TGTGCCAGCAGCCACGACCGACGGAGTAATGAAAAACTGTTTTTT. This codes for CASSHDRRSNEKLFF.

The chain recombines TRBV28 with TRBJ1-2; 7 nucleotides match TRBD1. The CDR3 contains 15 residues. Germline loops: CDR1 MDHEN, CDR2 SYDVKM. Germline trimming cut 5 bases from V and 5 bases from J; bases unmatched to any gene: 11. The CDR3: CASSLPGQSYYGYTF. DNA of the CDR3: TGTGCCAGCAGTCTTCCGGGACAGAGTTATTATGGCTACACCTTC.